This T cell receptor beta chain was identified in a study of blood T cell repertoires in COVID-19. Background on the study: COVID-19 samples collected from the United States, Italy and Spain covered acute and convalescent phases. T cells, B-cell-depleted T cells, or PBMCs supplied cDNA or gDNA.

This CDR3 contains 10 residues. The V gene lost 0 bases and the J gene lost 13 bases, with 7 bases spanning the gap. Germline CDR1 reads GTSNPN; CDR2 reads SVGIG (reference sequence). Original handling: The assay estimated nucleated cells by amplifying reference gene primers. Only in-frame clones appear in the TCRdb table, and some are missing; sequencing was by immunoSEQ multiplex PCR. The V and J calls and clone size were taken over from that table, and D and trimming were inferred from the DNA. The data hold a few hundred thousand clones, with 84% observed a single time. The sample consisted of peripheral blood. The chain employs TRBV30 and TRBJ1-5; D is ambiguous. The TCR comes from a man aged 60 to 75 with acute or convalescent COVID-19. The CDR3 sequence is CAWSVPTQHF. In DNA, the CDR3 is TGTGCCTGGAGTGTACCCACTCAGCATTTT.